This TCR beta chain was documented in a study of CD8+ T cells in alopecia areata. Treatment indicated: oral pan-JAK inhibitor, 5-10 mg twice daily. V was clipped by 1 base and J by 7 bases, with 11 bases between them. This CDR3 is 15 amino acids long. Germline lookup yields CDR1 MGHRA and CDR2 YSYEKL. RNA, once extracted, was reverse transcribed into cDNA for use as the sequencing template. Data came from immunoSEQ multiplex PCR; TCRdb stores just in-frame clones and leaves some out. The profile shows 150,000 to 200,000 clones, roughly 60% of them singletons. This clonotype was sampled from a human donor with alopecia areata. The V and J genes are TRBV4-1 and TRBJ1-6; the D gene is possibly TRBD1 (5 bases). The sample was CD4+ T cells sorted from blood, taken at week 24, from a patient treated with tofacitinib. As DNA, the CDR3 is TGCGCCAGCAGCCAAGCCGGGACGGGGAATTCACCCCTCCACTTT. This encodes CASSQAGTGNSPLHF.